This T cell receptor beta chain was obtained from a study of spatial heterogeneity in lung cancer. TCRdb analysed the 5' RACE reads with MiXCR anew, one entry per CDR3 protein. This sample has approximately 100,000 distinct CDR3 sequences, with approximately 20% found just once. Time point in this sample: blood at routine non-recurrence follow-up after resection. There are a few counts of this clonotype. This sequence was found in a male donor with early-stage non-small cell lung cancer. The sequences come from PBMCs, collected at follow-up.

CDR3 residues: CAISEIQLGNTIYF. CDR3 DNA sequence: TGTGCCATCAGTGAGATTCAGCTTGGAAACACCATATATTTT. The chain couples TRBV10-3 to TRBJ1-3; D gene ambiguous. There are 14 residues in the CDR3. Germline CDR1 and CDR2: ENHRY and SYGVKD. V was cut by 2 bases and J by 3 bases, with 8 bases left in between.